Given below is one T cell receptor beta chain in context. No cognate antigen has been identified for it. No much larger clonotype is one base removed from it; base qualities were not supplied. The receptor library was made with RT-PCR. Sequencing used an Illumina HiSeq 2500. TCRdb handled the public reads itself, with Q25 trimming in fastp and clone calling in MiXCR, and kept productive beta chains. Each entry is one CDR3 protein sequence, shown with its most common DNA and genes. For this sample there are approximately 500,000 distinct CDR3 sequences; around a quarter appear just once. 2.5% to 3% of the sample is held by the ten biggest clonotypes. This entry belongs to a study of response to subunit inactivated influenza vaccine (dated by TCRdb to 2017 to 2018). At the level of the whole study: The study used deep quantitative T cell receptor repertoire profiling to track responses to a trivalent subunit inactivated influenza vaccine.

Overall study results and their limits: It was suggested by the authors that each seasonal influenza vaccination may recruit only a limited number of new T cells.

This same sample was also part of a study on T cells expressing NK-cell markers. Reported in the second study: TCR beta cDNA libraries were made by 5'RACE template switching that added a universal primer site and unique molecular identifiers. Three sorted T-cell subsets (CD3+CD56+NKG2C+, CD3+CD56+NKG2C- and CD3+CD56-NKG2C+) from under ten donors had their TCR beta-chain repertoires profiled. Of the eight sequenced donors, seven were found to be HCMV-seropositive and one was found to be HCMV-seronegative. To restrict sorting to alphabetaTCR-expressing T cells, an anti-gammadeltaTCR antibody was added in several experiments. For several donors, the dominant CD3+CD56+NKG2C+ clonotypes were among the top 10 CD8+ clonotypes and accounted for roughly 1.0-8% of CD8+ T cells. Those dominant clonotypes were again the most abundant among CD3+CD56-NKG2C+ cells in a few donors, at about 25-60.1%. Whether the expanded NKG2C-expressing T cell clones were specific for HCMV antigens remained unclear. All eight donors whose samples were sequenced were randomly selected healthy volunteers, three of them men and five women. HCMV-specific IgG was detected in serum with a commercial ELISA kit to determine HCMV serostatus. Ficoll density gradient centrifugation was used to isolate peripheral blood mononuclear cells from blood. Using Miltenyi isolation kits, CD4+ and CD8+ T cells were isolated from PBMC through magnetic immunoseparation. Synthesis of cDNA was primed from the TCR beta constant segment and was followed by two consecutive PCR amplification steps. Sequencing of the libraries produced 2 x 150 bp reads on Illumina HiSeq 2000/2500, MiSeq or NextSeq. Reads were demultiplexed and grouped by UMI with MIGEC, and clonotypes were assembled and quantified with MiTCR. To exclude erroneous sequences, any TCR cDNA sequence not supported by at least two reads was discarded. Downstream repertoire analysis used the tcR package, and clonotypes were matched across fractions by CDR3 nucleotide sequence plus V segment. Antigen specificity was annotated against VDJdb with VDJmatch, allowing one amino acid substitution in CDR3.

The clonotype comes from a man between 45 and 60 years old who received an inactivated influenza vaccine. Donor details come from another sample of the same person, matched by shared clones. The input for sequencing was CD4+ T cells sorted from PBMCs, taken roughly 12 days after vaccination.

CDR3 region: CASVPSAGEVYEQYF. At the DNA level, the sequence is TGTGCCAGCGTCCCGTCGGCAGGCGAAGTCTACGAGCAGTACTTC. The chain is assembled from TRBV28 and TRBJ2-7; no D gene is confidently identified. Trimming takes 8 bases from V and 3 bases from J, and the germline ends sit 20 bases apart. Taken from cysteine to phenylalanine, the CDR3 has 15 residues. The DNA shown is the 45-base CDR3, in frame from base 1. Via the germline V gene, CDR1 is MDHEN and CDR2 SYDVKM. The CDR3, completed at both ends by the reference TRBV28 and TRBJ2-7 genes, gives the full variable domain DVKVTQSSRYLVKRTGEKVFLECVQDMDHENMFWYRQDPGLGLRLIYFSYDVKMKEKGDIPEGYSVSREKKERFSLILESASTNQTSMYLCASVPSAGEVYEQYFGPGTRLTVT.